This T cell receptor (beta chain) was observed in a study of OX40 agonist ivuxolimab in advanced cancers. The CDR3 length is 15 residues. J was trimmed by 8 bases and V by 1 base; bases with no gene match: 5. Germline values: CDR1 LGHNA, CDR2 YNFKEQ. Repertoires were generated with immunoSEQ multiplex PCR, while TCRdb's copy carries only in-frame clones and drops some. The table lists 65,000 to 100,000 clones, around 88% of them singletons, with 0.65% to 0.95% in the top ten. The V and J genes are TRBV4-2 and TRBJ2-3, with 11 positions matching TRBD2. Sequences were derived from CD4+ or CD8+ T cells sorted from blood, sampled in a trial of the OX40 agonist ivuxolimab. The sequence came from an adult with an advanced solid tumor such as melanoma, head and neck, liver or kidney cancer. The CDR3 nucleotides are TGTGCCAGCAGCCAAGCGGGACTAGCGGAAGCTACGCAGTATTTT. Its translation is CASSQAGLAEATQYF.